This TCR beta chain was obtained from a study of blood T cell repertoires in COVID-19. Study summary: Italy, Spain and the United States were the sources of the convalescent and acute COVID-19 samples.

Sequencing used immunoSEQ multiplex PCR; TCRdb keeps in-frame clones, though not all of them. The sample lists approximately 290,000 clones, nearly 90% occurring once. Those enrolled in Seattle joined during active infection and were followed longitudinally afterward. The source material was peripheral blood. The receptor was isolated from a woman aged 25 to 45 with COVID-19, enrolled during active disease.

CDR3 in DNA: TGTGCCAGCTCGAAAACCCACAGGGTTACCACCTACGAGCAGTACTTC. Protein: CASSKTHRVTTYEQYF. The genes are TRBV27 and TRBJ2-7, with D perhaps TRBD1 (6 bases). V was clipped by 8 bases and J by 2 bases, with 22 bases between them. This CDR3 spans 16 amino acids. Germline values: CDR1 MNHEY, CDR2 SMNVEV (reference sequence).